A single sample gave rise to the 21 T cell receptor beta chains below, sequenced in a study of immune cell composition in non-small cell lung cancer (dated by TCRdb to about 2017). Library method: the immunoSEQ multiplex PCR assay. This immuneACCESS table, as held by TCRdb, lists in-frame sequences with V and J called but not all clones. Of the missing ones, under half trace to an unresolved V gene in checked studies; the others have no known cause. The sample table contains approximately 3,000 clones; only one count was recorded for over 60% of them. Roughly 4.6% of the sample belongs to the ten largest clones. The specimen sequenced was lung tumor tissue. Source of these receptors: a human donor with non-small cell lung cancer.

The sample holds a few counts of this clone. The CDR3 DNA reads as TGTGCCAGCAGACGGGTAGAGCCGAACAATGAGCAGTTCTTC. Its translation: CASRRVEPNNEQFF. The chain is built from TRBV27 and TRBJ2-1; D uncertain. The germline V gene encodes CDR1 MNHEY and CDR2 SMNVEV (reference sequence). V was clipped by 6 bases and J by 5 bases, with 14 bases between them. The CDR3 extends over 14 amino acids.

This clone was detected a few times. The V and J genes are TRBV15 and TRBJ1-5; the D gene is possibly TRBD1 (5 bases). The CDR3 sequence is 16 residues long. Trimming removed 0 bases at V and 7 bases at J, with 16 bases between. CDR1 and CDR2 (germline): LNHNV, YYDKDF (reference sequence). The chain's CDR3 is CATSREGDSGNQPQHF. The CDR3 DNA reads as TGTGCCACCAGCAGAGAGGGCGATTCAGGGAACCAGCCCCAGCATTTT.

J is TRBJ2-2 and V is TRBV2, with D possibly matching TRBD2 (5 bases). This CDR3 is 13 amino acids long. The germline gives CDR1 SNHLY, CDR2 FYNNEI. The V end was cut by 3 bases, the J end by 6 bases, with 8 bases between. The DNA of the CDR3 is TGTGCCAGCAGTGACCGGACTCCCGGGGAGCTGTTTTTT. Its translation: CASSDRTPGELFF.

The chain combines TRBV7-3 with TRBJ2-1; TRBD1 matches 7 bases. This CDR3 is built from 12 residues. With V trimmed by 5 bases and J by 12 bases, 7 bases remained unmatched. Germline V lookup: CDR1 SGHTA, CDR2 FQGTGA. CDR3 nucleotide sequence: TGTGCCAGCAGCCGCCTCGGGGACAGGCAGTTCTTC. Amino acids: CASSRLGDRQFF.

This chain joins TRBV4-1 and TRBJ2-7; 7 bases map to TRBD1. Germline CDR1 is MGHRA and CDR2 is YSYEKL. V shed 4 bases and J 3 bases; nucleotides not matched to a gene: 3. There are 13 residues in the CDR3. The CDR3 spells CASSLGTVYEQYF. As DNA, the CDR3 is TGCGCCAGCAGCCTCGGGACAGTCTACGAGCAGTACTTC.

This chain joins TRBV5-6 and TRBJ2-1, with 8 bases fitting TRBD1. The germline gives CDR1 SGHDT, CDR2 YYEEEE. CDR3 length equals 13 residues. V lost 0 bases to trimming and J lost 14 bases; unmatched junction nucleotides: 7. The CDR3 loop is CASSLAEYRGKFF. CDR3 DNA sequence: TGTGCCAGCAGCTTGGCCGAGTACAGGGGGAAGTTCTTC.

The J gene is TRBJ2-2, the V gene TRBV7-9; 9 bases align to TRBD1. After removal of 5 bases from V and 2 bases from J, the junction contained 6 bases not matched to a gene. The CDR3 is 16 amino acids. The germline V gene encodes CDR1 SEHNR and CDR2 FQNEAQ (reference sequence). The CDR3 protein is CASSRWTGDNTGELFF. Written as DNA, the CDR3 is TGTGCCAGCAGCCGATGGACAGGGGATAACACCGGGGAGCTGTTTTTT. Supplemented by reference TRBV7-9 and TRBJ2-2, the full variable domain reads DTGVSQNPRHKITKRGQNVTFRCDPISEHNRLYWYRQTLGQGPEFLTYFQNEAQLEKSRLLSDRFSAERPKGSFSTLEIQRTEQGDSAMYLCASSRWTGDNTGELFFGEGSRLTVL.

This CDR3 reads CASSTRQSTEAFF. The CDR3 nucleotides read TGTGCCAGCAGCACTCGACAGTCCACTGAAGCTTTCTTT. The genes are TRBV7-9 and TRBJ1-1; D perhaps matches TRBD1 (5 bases). This CDR3 spans 13 amino acids. In germline, CDR1 is SEHNR, CDR2 FQNEAQ (reference sequence). V gave up 5 bases and J gave up 4 bases, with 11 bases separating them.

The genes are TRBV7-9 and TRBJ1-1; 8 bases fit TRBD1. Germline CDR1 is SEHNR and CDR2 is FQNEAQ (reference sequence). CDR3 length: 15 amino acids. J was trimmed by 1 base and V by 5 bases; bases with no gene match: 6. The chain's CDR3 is CASSHRTGRNTEAFF. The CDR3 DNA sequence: TGTGCCAGCAGCCATCGGACAGGGAGGAACACTGAAGCTTTCTTT.

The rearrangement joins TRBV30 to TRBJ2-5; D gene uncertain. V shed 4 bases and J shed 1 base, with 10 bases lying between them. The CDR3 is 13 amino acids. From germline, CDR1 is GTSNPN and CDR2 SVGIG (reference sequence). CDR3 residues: CAWTRQAQETQYF. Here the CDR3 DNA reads TGTGCCTGGACAAGACAAGCCCAAGAGACCCAGTACTTC.

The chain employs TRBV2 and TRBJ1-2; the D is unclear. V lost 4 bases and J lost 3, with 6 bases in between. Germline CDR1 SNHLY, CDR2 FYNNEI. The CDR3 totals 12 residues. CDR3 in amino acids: CASSVTYYGYTF. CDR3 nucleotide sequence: TGTGCCAGCAGTGTCACTTACTATGGCTACACCTTC.

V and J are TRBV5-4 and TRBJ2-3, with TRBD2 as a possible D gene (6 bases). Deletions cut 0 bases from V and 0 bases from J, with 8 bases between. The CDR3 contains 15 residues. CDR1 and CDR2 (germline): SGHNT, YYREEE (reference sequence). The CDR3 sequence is CASSLDGTSTDTQYF. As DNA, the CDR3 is TGTGCCAGCAGCTTGGATGGGACTAGCACAGATACGCAGTATTTT.

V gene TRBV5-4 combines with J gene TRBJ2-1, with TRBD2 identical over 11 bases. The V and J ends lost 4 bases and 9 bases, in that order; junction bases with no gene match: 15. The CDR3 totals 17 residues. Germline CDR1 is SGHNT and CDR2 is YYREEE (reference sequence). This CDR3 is CASSNLLTSGDLGEQFF. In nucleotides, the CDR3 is TGTGCCAGCAGCAATCTTCTGACTAGCGGGGACCTCGGTGAGCAGTTCTTC.

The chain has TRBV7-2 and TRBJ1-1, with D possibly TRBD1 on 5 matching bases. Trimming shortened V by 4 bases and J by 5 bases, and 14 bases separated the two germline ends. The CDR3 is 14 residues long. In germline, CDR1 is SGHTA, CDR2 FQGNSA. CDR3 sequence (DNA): TGTGCCAGCAGCTGGCGGGGGGGGGATACTGAAGCTTTCTTT. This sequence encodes CASSWRGGDTEAFF.

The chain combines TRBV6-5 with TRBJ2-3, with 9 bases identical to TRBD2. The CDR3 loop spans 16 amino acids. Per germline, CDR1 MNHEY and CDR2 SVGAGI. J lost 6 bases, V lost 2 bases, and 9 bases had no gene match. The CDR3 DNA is TGTGCCAGCAGTTACGGTAGCGGGGGACCCCTCGATACGCAGTATTTT. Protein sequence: CASSYGSGGPLDTQYF.

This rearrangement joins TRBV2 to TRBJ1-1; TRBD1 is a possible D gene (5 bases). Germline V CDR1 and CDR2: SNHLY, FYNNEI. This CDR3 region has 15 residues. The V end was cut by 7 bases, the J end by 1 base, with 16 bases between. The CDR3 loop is CASKPRGGGNTEAFF. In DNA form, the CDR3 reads TGTGCCAGCAAACCTCGGGGCGGGGGGAACACTGAAGCTTTCTTT.

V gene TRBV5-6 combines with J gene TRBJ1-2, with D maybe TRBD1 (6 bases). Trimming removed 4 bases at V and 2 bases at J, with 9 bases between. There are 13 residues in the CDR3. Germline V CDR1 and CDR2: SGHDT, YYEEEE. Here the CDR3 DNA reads TGTGCCAGCAGCATCACAGGGAACTATGGCTACACCTTC. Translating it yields CASSITGNYGYTF.

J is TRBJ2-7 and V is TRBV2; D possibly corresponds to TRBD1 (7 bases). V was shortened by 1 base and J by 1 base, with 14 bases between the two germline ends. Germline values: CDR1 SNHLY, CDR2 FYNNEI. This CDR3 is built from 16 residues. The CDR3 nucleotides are TGTGCCAGCAGTGAAGACGGGGGACAGTTGTCCTACGAGCAGTACTTC. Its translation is CASSEDGGQLSYEQYF.

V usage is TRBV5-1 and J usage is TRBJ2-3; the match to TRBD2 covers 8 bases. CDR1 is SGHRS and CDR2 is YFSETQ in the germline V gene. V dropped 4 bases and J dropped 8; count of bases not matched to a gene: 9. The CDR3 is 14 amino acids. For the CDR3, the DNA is TGCGCCAGCAGCCTGGGACTGGCGGGGGGTACGCAGTATTTT. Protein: CASSLGLAGGTQYF.

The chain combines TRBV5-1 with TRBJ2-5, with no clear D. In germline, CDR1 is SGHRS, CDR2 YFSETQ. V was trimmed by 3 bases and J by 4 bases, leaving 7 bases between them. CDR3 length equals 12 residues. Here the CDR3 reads CASSSKRETQYF. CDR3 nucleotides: TGCGCCAGCAGCTCGAAGAGAGAGACCCAGTACTTC.

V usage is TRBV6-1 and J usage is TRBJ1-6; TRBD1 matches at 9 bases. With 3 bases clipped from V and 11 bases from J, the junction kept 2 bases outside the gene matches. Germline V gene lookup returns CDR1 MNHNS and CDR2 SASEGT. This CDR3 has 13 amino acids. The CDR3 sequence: CASSDGQGTPLHF. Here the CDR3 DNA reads TGTGCCAGCAGTGACGGACAGGGGACACCCCTCCACTTT.